This paragraph covers one T cell receptor (beta chain) sequence. Its target is unknown. This specimen comes from a study of identifying expanded T cells in peripheral blood. Study-level points and caveats: Over approximately two and four weeks, about 15 and 18 clones changed, versus around 1.2 between replicates.

Collection occurred without any documented infections or immune events in donors. The protocol was immunoSEQ multiplex PCR, while the TCRdb copy is restricted to in-frame clones and leaves out a portion. Here the sample spans tens of thousands of clones, around 83% being singletons. The receptor's source is a person aged 18 to 75 in good health. Sequencing was carried out using blood.

CDR3 loop: CSVAQGDHEQYF. CDR3 DNA: TGCAGCGTTGCCCAGGGGGACCACGAGCAGTACTTC. The V gene is TRBV29-1, the J gene TRBJ2-7, with 7 bases identical to TRBD1. Germline CDR1 and CDR2: SQVTM and ANQGSEA. V shed 4 bases, J shed 5 bases, and the junction held 5 bases outside the gene matches. The CDR3 is 12 residues long.